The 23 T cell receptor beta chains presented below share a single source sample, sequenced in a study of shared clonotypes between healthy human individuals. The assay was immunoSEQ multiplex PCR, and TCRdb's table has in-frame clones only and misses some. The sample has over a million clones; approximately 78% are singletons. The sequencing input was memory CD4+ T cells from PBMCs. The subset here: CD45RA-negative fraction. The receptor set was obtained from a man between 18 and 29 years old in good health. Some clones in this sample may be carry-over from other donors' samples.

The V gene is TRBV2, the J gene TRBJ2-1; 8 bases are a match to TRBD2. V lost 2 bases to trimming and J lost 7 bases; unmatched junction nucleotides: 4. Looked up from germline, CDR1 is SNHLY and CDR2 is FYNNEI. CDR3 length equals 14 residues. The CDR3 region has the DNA TGTGCCAGCAGTGAAATGGGACTAGGGAATGAGCAGTTCTTC. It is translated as CASSEMGLGNEQFF.

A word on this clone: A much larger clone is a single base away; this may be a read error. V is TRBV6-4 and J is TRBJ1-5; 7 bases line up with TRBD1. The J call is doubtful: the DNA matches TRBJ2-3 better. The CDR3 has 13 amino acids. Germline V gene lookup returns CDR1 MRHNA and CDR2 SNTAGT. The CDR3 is CASSPQGNQPQYF. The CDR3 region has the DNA TGTGCCAGCAGTCCACAGGGGAATCAGCCCCAGTATTTT.

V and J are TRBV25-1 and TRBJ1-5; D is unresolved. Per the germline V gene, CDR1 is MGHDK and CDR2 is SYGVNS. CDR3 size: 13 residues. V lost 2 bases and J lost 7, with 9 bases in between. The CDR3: CASSEDGSQPQHF. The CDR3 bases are TGTGCCAGCAGTGAAGATGGGTCGCAGCCCCAGCATTTT.

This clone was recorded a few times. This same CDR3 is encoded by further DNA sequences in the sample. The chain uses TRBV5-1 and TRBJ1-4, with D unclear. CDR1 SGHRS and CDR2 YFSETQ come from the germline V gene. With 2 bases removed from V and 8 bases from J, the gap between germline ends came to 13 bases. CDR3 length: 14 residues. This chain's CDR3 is CASSLSGGGEKLFF. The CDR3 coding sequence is TGCGCCAGCAGCTTATCGGGAGGAGGCGAAAAACTGTTTTTT. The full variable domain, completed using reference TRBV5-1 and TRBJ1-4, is KAGVTQTPRYLIKTRGQQVTLSCSPISGHRSVSWYQQTPGQGLQFLFEYFSETQRNKGNFPGRFSGRQFSNSRSEMNVSTLELGDSALYLCASSLSGGGEKLFFGSGTQLSVL.

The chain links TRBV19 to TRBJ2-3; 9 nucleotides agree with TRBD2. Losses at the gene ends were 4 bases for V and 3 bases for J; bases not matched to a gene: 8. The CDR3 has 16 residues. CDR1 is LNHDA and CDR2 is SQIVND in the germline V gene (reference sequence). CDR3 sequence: CASSKSGLARTDTQYF. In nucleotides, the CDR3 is TGTGCCAGTAGTAAATCTGGACTAGCGAGAACAGATACGCAGTATTTT.

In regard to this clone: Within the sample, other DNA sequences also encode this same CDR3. CDR3 loop: CASSLDTEAFF. The DNA for the CDR3 is TGCGCCAGCAGCCTTGACACTGAAGCTTTCTTT. The chain links TRBV5-1 to TRBJ1-1; no clear D gene. The CDR3 sequence is 11 residues long. Germline V gene sequence: CDR1 SGHRS, CDR2 YFSETQ. V was pared by 4 bases and J by 3 bases, with 4 bases between.

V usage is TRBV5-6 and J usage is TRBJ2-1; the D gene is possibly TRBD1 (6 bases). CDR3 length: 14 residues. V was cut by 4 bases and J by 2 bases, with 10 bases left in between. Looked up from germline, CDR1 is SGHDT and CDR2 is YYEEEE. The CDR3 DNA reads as TGTGCCAGCAGCCTGGACAGAACCTACAATGAGCAGTTCTTC. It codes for CASSLDRTYNEQFF.

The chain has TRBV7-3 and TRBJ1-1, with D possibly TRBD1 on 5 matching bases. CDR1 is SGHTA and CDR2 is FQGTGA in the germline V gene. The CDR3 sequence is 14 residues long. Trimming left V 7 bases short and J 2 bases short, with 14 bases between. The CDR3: CASNPMGVNTEAFF. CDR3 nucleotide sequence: TGTGCCAGCAATCCTATGGGGGTTAACACTGAAGCTTTCTTT.

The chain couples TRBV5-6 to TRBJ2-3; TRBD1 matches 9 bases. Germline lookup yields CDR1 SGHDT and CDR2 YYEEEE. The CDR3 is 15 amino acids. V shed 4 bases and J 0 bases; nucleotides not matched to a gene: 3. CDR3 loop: CASSPGQGSTDTQYF. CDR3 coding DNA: TGTGCCAGCAGCCCCGGACAGGGGAGCACAGATACGCAGTATTTT.

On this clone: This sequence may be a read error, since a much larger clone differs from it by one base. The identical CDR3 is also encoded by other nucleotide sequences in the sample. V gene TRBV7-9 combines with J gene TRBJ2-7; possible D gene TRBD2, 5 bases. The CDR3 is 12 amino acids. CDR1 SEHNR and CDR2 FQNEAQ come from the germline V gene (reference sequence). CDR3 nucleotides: TGCGCCAGCAGCTTTGGACTTTTTGAGCAGTACTTC. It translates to CASSFGLFEQYF.

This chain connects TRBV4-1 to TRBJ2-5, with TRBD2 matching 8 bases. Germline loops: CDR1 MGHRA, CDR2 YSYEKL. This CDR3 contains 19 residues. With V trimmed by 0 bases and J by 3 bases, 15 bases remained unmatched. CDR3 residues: CASSQEAPGSSGSKETQYF. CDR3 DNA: TGCGCCAGCAGCCAAGAGGCTCCTGGTTCGAGCGGGAGTAAAGAGACCCAGTACTTC.

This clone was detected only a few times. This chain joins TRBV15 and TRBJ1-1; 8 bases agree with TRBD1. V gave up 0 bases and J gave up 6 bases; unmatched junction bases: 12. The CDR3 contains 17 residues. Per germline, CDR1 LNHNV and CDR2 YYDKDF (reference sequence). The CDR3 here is CATSRDRGQGIPSEAFF. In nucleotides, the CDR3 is TGTGCCACCAGCAGAGATCGCGGACAGGGTATACCCTCTGAAGCTTTCTTT. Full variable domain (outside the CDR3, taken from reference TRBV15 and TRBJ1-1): DAMVIQNPRYQVTQFGKPVTLSCSQTLNHNVMYWYQQKSSQAPKLLFHYYDKDFNNEADTPDNFQSRRPNTSFCFLDIRSPGLGDTAMYLCATSRDRGQGIPSEAFFGQGTRLTVV.

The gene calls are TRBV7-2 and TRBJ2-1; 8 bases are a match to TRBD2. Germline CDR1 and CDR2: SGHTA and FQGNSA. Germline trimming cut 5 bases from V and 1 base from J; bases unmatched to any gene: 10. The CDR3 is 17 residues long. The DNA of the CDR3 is TGTGCCAGCAGCCCACCGGCGGGAGGCTGGTCCTACAATGAGCAGTTCTTC. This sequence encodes CASSPPAGGWSYNEQFF.

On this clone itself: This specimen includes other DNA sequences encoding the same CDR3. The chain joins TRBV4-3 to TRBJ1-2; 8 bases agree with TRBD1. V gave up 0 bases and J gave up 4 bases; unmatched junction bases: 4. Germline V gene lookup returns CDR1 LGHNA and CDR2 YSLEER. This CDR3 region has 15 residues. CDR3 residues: CASSQDTGGIYGYTF. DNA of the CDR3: TGCGCCAGCAGCCAAGATACAGGGGGAATCTATGGCTACACCTTC.

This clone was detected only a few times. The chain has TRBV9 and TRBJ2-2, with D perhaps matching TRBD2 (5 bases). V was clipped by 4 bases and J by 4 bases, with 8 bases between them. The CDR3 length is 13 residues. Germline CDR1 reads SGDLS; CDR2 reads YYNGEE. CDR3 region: CASSLAGTGELFF. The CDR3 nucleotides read TGTGCCAGCAGCCTAGCTGGCACCGGGGAGCTGTTTTTT.

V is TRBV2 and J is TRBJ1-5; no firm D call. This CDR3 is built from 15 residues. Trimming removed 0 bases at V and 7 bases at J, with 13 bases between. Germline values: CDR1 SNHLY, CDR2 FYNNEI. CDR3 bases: TGTGCCAGCAGTGAAGCGCTTCCAAGCGACCAGCCCCAGCATTTT. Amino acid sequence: CASSEALPSDQPQHF.

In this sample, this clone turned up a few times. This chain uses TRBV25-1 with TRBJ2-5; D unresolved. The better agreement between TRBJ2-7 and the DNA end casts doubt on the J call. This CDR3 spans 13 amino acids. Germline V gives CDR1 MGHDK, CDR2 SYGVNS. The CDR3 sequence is CASSDQSLYEQYF. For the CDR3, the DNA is TGTGCCAGCAGTGATCAGAGCCTCTACGAGCAGTACTTC.

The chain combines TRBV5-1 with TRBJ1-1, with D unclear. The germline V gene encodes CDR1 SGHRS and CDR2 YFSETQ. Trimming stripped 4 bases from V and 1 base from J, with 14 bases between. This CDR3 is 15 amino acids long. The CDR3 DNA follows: TGCGCCAGCAGCCGAACTTGGGGTTCGAACACTGAAGCTTTCTTT. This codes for CASSRTWGSNTEAFF.

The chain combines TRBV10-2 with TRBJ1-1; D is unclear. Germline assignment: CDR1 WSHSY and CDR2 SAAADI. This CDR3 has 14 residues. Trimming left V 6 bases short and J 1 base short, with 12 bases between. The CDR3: CASRAGRRNTEAFF. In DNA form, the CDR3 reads TGCGCCAGCAGAGCTGGACGGCGGAACACTGAAGCTTTCTTT.

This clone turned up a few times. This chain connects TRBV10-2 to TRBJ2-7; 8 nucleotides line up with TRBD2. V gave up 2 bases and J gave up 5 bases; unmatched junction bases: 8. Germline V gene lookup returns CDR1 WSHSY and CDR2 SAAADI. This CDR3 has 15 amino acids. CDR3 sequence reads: CASSERGGTIHEQYF. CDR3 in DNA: TGCGCCAGCAGTGAGCGCGGGGGGACTATCCACGAGCAGTACTTC.

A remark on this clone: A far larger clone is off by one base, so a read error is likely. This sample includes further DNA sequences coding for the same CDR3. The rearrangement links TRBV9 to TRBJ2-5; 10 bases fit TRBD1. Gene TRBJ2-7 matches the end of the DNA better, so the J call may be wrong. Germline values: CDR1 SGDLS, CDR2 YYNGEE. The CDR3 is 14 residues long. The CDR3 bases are TGTGCCAGCAGCGTCGGGGACAGGGGCTACGAGCAGTACTTC. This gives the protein CASSVGDRGYEQYF.

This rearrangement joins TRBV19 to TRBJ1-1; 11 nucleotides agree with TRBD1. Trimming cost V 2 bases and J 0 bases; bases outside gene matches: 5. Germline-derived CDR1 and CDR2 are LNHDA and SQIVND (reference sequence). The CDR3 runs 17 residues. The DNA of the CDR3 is TGTGCCAGTAGTATAAGGGACAGGGGGACCATGAACACTGAAGCTTTCTTT. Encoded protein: CASSIRDRGTMNTEAFF. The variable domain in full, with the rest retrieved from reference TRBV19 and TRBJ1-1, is DGGITQSPKYLFRKEGQNVTLSCEQNLNHDAMYWYRQDPGQGLRLIYYSQIVNDFQKGDIAEGYSVSREKKESFPLTVTSAQKNPTAFYLCASSIRDRGTMNTEAFFGQGTRLTVV.

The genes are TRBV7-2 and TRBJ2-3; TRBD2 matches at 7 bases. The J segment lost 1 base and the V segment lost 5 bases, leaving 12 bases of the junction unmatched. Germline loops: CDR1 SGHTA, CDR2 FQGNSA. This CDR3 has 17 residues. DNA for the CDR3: TGTGCCAGCAGCCAGGGAGGCGGGAGAGGGGGCACAGATACGCAGTATTTT. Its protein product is CASSQGGGRGGTDTQYF.